The 19 T cell receptor beta chains below were found in one sample sequenced in a study of cytomegalovirus exposure and HLA in healthy donors. The PCR ran on 60 Vbeta and 13 Jbeta primers. This table comes from immunoSEQ multiplex PCR, and its TCRdb copy is limited to in-frame clones, with some not included. The table has around 90,000 clones, approximately 60% seen once; the top ten hold 20% to 25%. The sample was PBMCs. The source is a woman aged 50 to 65 in good health and CMV-seropositive.

The V gene is TRBV28, the J gene TRBJ1-2; D not resolved. Trimming left V 6 bases short and J 0 bases short, with 11 bases between. CDR3 length: 14 amino acids. Germline CDR1 is MDHEN and CDR2 is SYDVKM. The CDR3 coding sequence is TGTGCCAGCAGCTTTCCTCTAGCTAACTATGGCTACACCTTC. Translating gives CASSFPLANYGYTF.

The V gene is TRBV5-6, the J gene TRBJ1-2, with TRBD1 identical over 7 bases. This CDR3 region has 14 residues. V shed 4 bases, J shed 4 bases, and the junction held 7 bases outside the gene matches. CDR1 and CDR2 from the germline V gene are SGHDT and YYEEEE. This CDR3 is CASSRQGPGYGYTF. The CDR3 nucleotides are TGTGCCAGCAGCCGACAGGGACCTGGCTATGGCTACACCTTC. The entire variable domain, with the rest obtained from reference TRBV5-6 and TRBJ1-2, is as follows: DAGVTQSPTHLIKTRGQQVTLRCSPKSGHDTVSWYQQALGQGPQFIFQYYEEEERQRGNFPDRFSGHQFPNYSSELNVNALLLGDSALYLCASSRQGPGYGYTFGSGTRLTVV.

The chain joins TRBV5-1 to TRBJ2-1; 10 nucleotides match TRBD2. The CDR3 covers 15 residues. The J segment lost 6 bases and the V segment lost 1 base, leaving 4 bases of the junction unmatched. CDR1 and CDR2 from the germline V gene are SGHRS and YFSETQ. CDR3 sequence (DNA): TGCGCCAGCAGCTTGAGAGCGGGGGGGGTCAATGAGCAGTTCTTC. Translating it yields CASSLRAGGVNEQFF.

The V call is TRBV5-1, the J call TRBJ1-1, with D unresolved. Germline V gene sequence: CDR1 SGHRS, CDR2 YFSETQ. The V gene lost 0 bases and the J gene lost 0 bases, with 3 bases spanning the gap. CDR3 length: 13 amino acids. This CDR3 is CASSLAVNTEAFF. The CDR3, as DNA: TGCGCCAGCAGCTTGGCCGTGAACACTGAAGCTTTCTTT.

V gene TRBV19 combines with J gene TRBJ2-1; 11 bases are a match to TRBD2. V gave up 5 bases and J gave up 6 bases; unmatched junction bases: 6. Germline V gene lookup returns CDR1 LNHDA and CDR2 SQIVND (reference sequence). The CDR3 is 15 residues long. CDR3: CASSPGTSGGNEQFF. Written as DNA, the CDR3 is TGTGCCAGTAGTCCCGGGACTAGCGGCGGCAATGAGCAGTTCTTC.

V gene TRBV2 combines with J gene TRBJ1-5, with D possibly TRBD1 on 6 matching bases. The CDR3 is made up of 14 amino acids. V was cut by 4 bases and J by 7 bases, with 14 bases left in between. CDR1 is SNHLY and CDR2 is FYNNEI in the germline V gene. CDR3 in amino acids: CASSAWQGNQPQHF. CDR3 nucleotides: TGTGCCAGCAGTGCTTGGCAGGGGAACCAGCCCCAGCATTTT.

V is TRBV30 and J is TRBJ2-5; 9 nucleotides match TRBD2. Per germline, CDR1 GTSNPN and CDR2 SVGIG (reference sequence). The CDR3 has 12 amino acids. V dropped 5 bases and J dropped 4; count of bases not matched to a gene: 2. CDR3 region: CAWGSGGETQYF. The CDR3 DNA reads as TGTGCCTGGGGTAGCGGGGGAGAGACCCAGTACTTC.

This clone was counted between two and nine times. This sequence joins TRBV28 and TRBJ1-1, with 7 nucleotides matching TRBD1. With V trimmed by 3 bases and J by 1 base, 14 bases remained unmatched. The CDR3 runs 18 residues. Per germline, CDR1 MDHEN and CDR2 SYDVKM. As DNA, the CDR3 is TGTGCCAGCAGTTTTAGGGGGCCGGAAGCAGAGCAGAACACTGAAGCTTTCTTT. Amino acid sequence: CASSFRGPEAEQNTEAFF.

There are a few counts of this clone. The rearrangement uses TRBV6-5 and TRBJ1-1; tentative D call: TRBD1 (5 bases). The CDR3 runs to 16 residues. In germline, CDR1 is MNHEY, CDR2 SVGAGI. Deletions cut 2 bases from V and 3 bases from J, with 16 bases between. The CDR3 nucleotides are TGTGCCAGCAGTTACCTGGGGGGAGGTGACTACACTGAAGCTTTCTTT. Translating it yields CASSYLGGGDYTEAFF.

This clone has just a few counts. The chain carries TRBV19 and TRBJ2-7; no definite D call. The CDR3 loop spans 13 amino acids. Trimming left V 3 bases short and J 2 bases short, with 8 bases between. The germline V gene encodes CDR1 LNHDA and CDR2 SQIVND (reference sequence). The CDR3 sequence is CASSMTVAYEQYF. CDR3 DNA sequence: TGTGCCAGTAGTATGACTGTCGCCTACGAGCAGTACTTC.

The chain carries TRBV6-5 and TRBJ2-3, with TRBD2 matching over 12 bases. The V segment lost 5 bases and the J segment 3 bases; nucleotides outside the gene matches: 3. The CDR3 is made up of 15 amino acids. Germline V lookup: CDR1 MNHEY, CDR2 SVGAGI. The CDR3 reads CASSLAGGRTDTQYF. DNA for the CDR3: TGTGCCAGCAGTCTAGCGGGGGGGCGTACAGATACGCAGTATTTT.

V is TRBV6-5 and J is TRBJ2-3; D is possibly TRBD2 (6 bases). Germline CDR1 is MNHEY and CDR2 is SVGAGI. The CDR3 loop spans 15 amino acids. With 6 bases removed from V and 4 bases from J, the gap between germline ends came to 17 bases. The CDR3 protein is CASSPGGLQADTQYF. In DNA, the CDR3 is TGTGCCAGCAGCCCCGGGGGACTTCAGGCAGATACGCAGTATTTT.

The chain carries TRBV7-9 and TRBJ1-1; weak D call: TRBD1 (5 bases). Trimming left V 0 bases short and J 4 bases short, with 9 bases between. The CDR3 has 14 amino acids. Germline V gene sequence: CDR1 SEHNR, CDR2 FQNEAQ (reference sequence). The CDR3 region is CASSLAGGGTEAFF. In DNA form, the CDR3 reads TGTGCCAGCAGCTTAGCCGGGGGGGGCACTGAAGCTTTCTTT.

This clone has just a few counts. The rearrangement joins TRBV5-1 to TRBJ2-3, with 8 nucleotides matching TRBD1. V lost 4 bases to trimming and J lost 3 bases; unmatched junction nucleotides: 7. Germline-derived CDR1 and CDR2 are SGHRS and YFSETQ. The CDR3 runs 15 residues. Written as DNA, the CDR3 is TGCGCCAGCAGCATCGGACAGGGTTTTACAGATACGCAGTATTTT. Protein: CASSIGQGFTDTQYF.

The gene calls are TRBV2 and TRBJ1-4, with D unresolved. The V and J ends lost 3 bases and 5 bases respectively, with 10 bases between them. Looked up from germline, CDR1 is SNHLY and CDR2 is FYNNEI. This CDR3 is 14 amino acids long. The CDR3 DNA reads as TGTGCCAGCAGTGACTGGCCTCAAAATGAAAAACTGTTTTTT. Its protein is CASSDWPQNEKLFF.

This clone was seen a few times. J is TRBJ1-6 and V is TRBV2, with D tentatively TRBD1 (5 bases). Germline assignment: CDR1 SNHLY and CDR2 FYNNEI. There are 14 residues in the CDR3. Trimming left V 2 bases short and J 9 bases short, with 11 bases between. CDR3 sequence: CASSETGPGSPLHF. For the CDR3, the DNA is TGTGCCAGCAGTGAAACAGGCCCGGGTTCACCCCTCCACTTT.

This clone was seen a few times. J is TRBJ2-4 and V is TRBV7-2, with 7 bases aligning to TRBD2. Germline CDR1 is SGHTA and CDR2 is FQGNSA. Trimming cost V 7 bases and J 1 base; bases outside gene matches: 7. The CDR3 extends over 15 amino acids. The CDR3 coding sequence is TGTGCCAGCACGGGGGGAACAGTCGCCAAAAACATTCAGTACTTC. Protein product: CASTGGTVAKNIQYF.

V and J are TRBV28 and TRBJ2-7, with 7 bases fitting TRBD1. Trimming at V came to 2 bases and at J to 5 bases, leaving 3 bases not matched to a gene. The CDR3 spans 13 residues. The V gene's germline CDR1 is MDHEN and CDR2 SYDVKM. The CDR3 nucleotides are TGTGCCAGCAGTTTAATAGGGGGCGACGAGCAGTACTTC. Translating it yields CASSLIGGDEQYF. The full variable domain, completed using reference TRBV28 and TRBJ2-7, is DVKVTQSSRYLVKRTGEKVFLECVQDMDHENMFWYRQDPGLGLRLIYFSYDVKMKEKGDIPEGYSVSREKKERFSLILESASTNQTSMYLCASSLIGGDEQYFGPGTRLTVT.

This sequence joins TRBV30 and TRBJ2-3, with a tentative D call TRBD2 (6 bases). The V end lost 4 bases, the J end lost 3 bases, and 11 bases lay between the germline ends. The CDR3 is 13 amino acids. The germline V gene encodes CDR1 GTSNPN and CDR2 SVGIG (reference sequence). Here the CDR3 DNA reads TGTGCCTGGACTCAACGGGGGACAGATACGCAGTATTTT. This sequence encodes CAWTQRGTDTQYF.